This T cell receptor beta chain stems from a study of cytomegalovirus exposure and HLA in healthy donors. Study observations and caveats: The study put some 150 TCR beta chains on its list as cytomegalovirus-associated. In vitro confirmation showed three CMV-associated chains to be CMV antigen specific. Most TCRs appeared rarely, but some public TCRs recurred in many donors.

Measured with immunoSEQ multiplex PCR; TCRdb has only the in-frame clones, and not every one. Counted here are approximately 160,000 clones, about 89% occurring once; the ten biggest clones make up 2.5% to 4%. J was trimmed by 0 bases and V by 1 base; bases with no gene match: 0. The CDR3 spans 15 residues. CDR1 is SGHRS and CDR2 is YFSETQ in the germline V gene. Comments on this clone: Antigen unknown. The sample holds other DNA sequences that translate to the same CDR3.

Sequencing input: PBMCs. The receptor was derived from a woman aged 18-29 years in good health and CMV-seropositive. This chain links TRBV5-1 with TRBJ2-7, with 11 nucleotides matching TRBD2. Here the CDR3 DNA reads TGCGCCAGCAGCTTGACTAGCGGGAGCTCCTACGAGCAGTACTTC. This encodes CASSLTSGSSYEQYF.